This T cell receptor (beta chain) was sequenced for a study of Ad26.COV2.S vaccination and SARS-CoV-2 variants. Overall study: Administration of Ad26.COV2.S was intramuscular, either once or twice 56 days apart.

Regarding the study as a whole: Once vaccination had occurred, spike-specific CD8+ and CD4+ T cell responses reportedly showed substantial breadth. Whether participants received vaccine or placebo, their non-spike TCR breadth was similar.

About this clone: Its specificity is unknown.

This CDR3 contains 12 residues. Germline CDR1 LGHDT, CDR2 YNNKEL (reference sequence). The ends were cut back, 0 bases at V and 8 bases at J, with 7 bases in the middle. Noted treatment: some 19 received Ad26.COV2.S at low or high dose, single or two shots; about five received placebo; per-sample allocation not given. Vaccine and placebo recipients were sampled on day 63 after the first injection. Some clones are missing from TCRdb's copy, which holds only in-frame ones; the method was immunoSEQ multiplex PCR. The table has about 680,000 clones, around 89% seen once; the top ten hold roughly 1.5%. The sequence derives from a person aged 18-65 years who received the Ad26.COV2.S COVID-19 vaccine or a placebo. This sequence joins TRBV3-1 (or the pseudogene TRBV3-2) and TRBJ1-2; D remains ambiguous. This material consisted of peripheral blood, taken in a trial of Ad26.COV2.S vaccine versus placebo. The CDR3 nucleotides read TGTGCCAGCAGCCAAGATCGTAAAGGCTACACCTTC. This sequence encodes CASSQDRKGYTF.